This passage covers 3 T cell receptor beta chains from one sample sequenced in a study of shared clonotypes between healthy human individuals. Here immunoSEQ multiplex PCR was the method, and the copy in TCRdb shows in-frame clones only, minus some. Among some 2,100,000 clones, around 93% were seen once, and the ten largest hold around 1.7%. Positive CCR7 selection of CD45RO-negative cells yielded the naive CD8 cells, and terminally differentiated effector memory CD45RA+ cells were excluded. The sample comprised naive CD8+ T cells from PBMCs. The receptors shown here come from a young man in good health. Some clones in this sample may be carry-over from other donors' samples.

This chain uses TRBV4-2 with TRBJ1-4; 7 bases agree with TRBD1. Germline values: CDR1 LGHNA, CDR2 YNFKEQ. V dropped 1 base and J dropped 8; count of bases not matched to a gene: 7. The CDR3 contains 15 residues. CDR3 protein: CASSQVEGAVEKLFF. DNA for the CDR3: TGTGCCAGCAGCCAAGTGGAGGGGGCTGTAGAAAAACTGTTTTTT.

Of note for this clone: At one of its ends the junction is not consistent with the germline gene, which may arise from a read error. CDR3 in amino acids: CSVEDRHYGQYF. The CDR3 DNA is TGCAGCGTTGAGGACAGACACTACGGGCAGTACTTC. V gene TRBV29-1 combines with J gene TRBJ2-7; D perhaps matches TRBD1 (6 bases). The germline gives CDR1 SQVTM, CDR2 ANQGSEA. The CDR3 covers 12 residues.

This clone has just a few counts. This sequence joins TRBV29-1 and TRBJ1-1, with D tentatively TRBD1 (5 bases). Germline V gene data show CDR1 as SQVTM and CDR2 as ANQGSEA. Trimming pared 7 bases from V and 7 bases from J, leaving 13 bases between. This CDR3 region has 11 residues. Written as DNA, the CDR3 is TGCAGCGCCGTTCTTAGGGGTGAAGCTTTCTTT. Its protein is CSAVLRGEAFF.